The rows below give T cell receptor beta chains drawn from one sample of a study of blood T cell repertoires in COVID-19. Only in-frame clones appear in the TCRdb table, and some are missing; sequencing was by immunoSEQ multiplex PCR. The sample carries around 250,000 clones, about 86% recorded once. Sequenced input: peripheral blood. The receptors originated from a man aged 18 to 35 with active or convalescent COVID-19. CDR3s include the opening cysteine and the closing phenylalanine or tryptophan. The order of the fields is J gene, clone size, V gene, D gene, CDR3 DNA, CDR3 protein. D genes are given only for firm matches. Not every row has a clone size; where given, it reads once, few, many or a size class.

TRBJ2-5,once,TRBV4-2,.,TGTGCCAGCAGCCTGCGAAGATCGGAGACCCAGTACTTC,CASSLRRSETQYF
TRBJ2-3,.,TRBV3-1/TRBV3-2,TRBD1,TGTGCCAGCAGCCAAGGACCGGGACAGGGGGCAGATACGCAGTATTTT,CASSQGPGQGADTQYF
TRBJ1-6,.,TRBV7-9,.,TGTGCCAGCAGCGAAGACAGTAATTCACCCCTCCACTTT,CASSEDSNSPLHF
TRBJ2-1,once,TRBV30,.,TGTGCCTGGAGTGATGGCGGGGTAAATGAGCAGTTCTTC,CAWSDGGVNEQFF
TRBJ2-2,.,TRBV5-4,.,TGTGCCAGCAGCCCACACGTGGGAGCGGGGAACACCGGGGAGCTGTTTTTT,CASSPHVGAGNTGELFF
TRBJ2-3,.,TRBV6-6,TRBD2,TGTGCCAGCAGTCCCCTGGGGACTAGCGGGACCAACAGGGGGGATACGCAGTATTTT,CASSPLGTSGTNRGDTQYF
TRBJ2-1,.,TRBV7-9,.,TGTGCCAGCAGCTTATGGCGGATGAGCTCCTACAATGAGCAGTTCTTC,CASSLWRMSSYNEQFF
TRBJ2-5,.,TRBV3-1/TRBV3-2,.,TGTGCCAGCAGCCGGCAGCAAGAGACCCAGTACTTC,CASSRQQETQYF
TRBJ2-2,.,TRBV4-3,.,TGCGCCAGCAGCCAAGATCGACCGATGCGGAGCGGGGAGCTGTTTTTT,CASSQDRPMRSGELFF
TRBJ1-6,.,TRBV5-4,.,TGTGCCAGCAGCATCCAGGAAAACTCACCCCTCCACTTT,CASSIQENSPLHF
TRBJ1-4,.,TRBV5-4,TRBD1,TGTGCCAGCAGCTTGGTTGGGACAGTGCCTGAAAAACTGTTTTTT,CASSLVGTVPEKLFF
TRBJ1-1,.,TRBV28,.,TGTGCCAGCAGTCTCCCCCCCACTGAAGCTTTCTTT,CASSLPPTEAFF
TRBJ2-5,.,TRBV12-3/TRBV12-4,.,TGTGCCAGCACCAAGCCGCCCGGGATGGCCCAGTACTTC,CASTKPPGMAQYF
TRBJ2-1,few,TRBV24-1,.,TGTGCCACCAGTGAGGGGGCGTACAATGAGCAGTTCTTC,CATSEGAYNEQFF
TRBJ1-1,.,TRBV14,.,TGTGCCAGCAGCCGGGGGCACACTGAAGCTTTCTTT,CASSRGHTEAFF
TRBJ1-1,.,TRBV6-5,.,TGTGCCAGCAGTTACTCGATAGAGATCTCTGAAGCTTTCTTT,CASSYSIEISEAFF
TRBJ2-7,.,TRBV9,TRBD2,TGTGCCAGCAGCCCGGGGGGGGCCGCTTCCTACGAGCAGTACTTC,CASSPGGAASYEQYF
TRBJ1-5,.,TRBV6-6,.,TGTGCCAGCAGTTACTCGACAGTCCATCAGCCCCAGCATTTT,CASSYSTVHQPQHF
TRBJ1-3,.,TRBV28,.,TGTGCCAGCAGTGCCGGGGTGAGCGCTGGAAACACCATATATTTT,CASSAGVSAGNTIYF
TRBJ2-5,.,TRBV14,.,TGTGCCAGCAGCCAGGGCCCCCTGGGTCTGGAGACCCAGTACTTC,CASSQGPLGLETQYF
TRBJ1-2,once,TRBV15,.,TGTGCCACCAGCAATGAGGTACCCTATGGCTACACCTTC,CATSNEVPYGYTF
TRBJ1-6,.,TRBV2,TRBD1,TGTGCCAGCAGTGAAAGGACAGGGGGTTCGTCACCCCTCCACTTT,CASSERTGGSSPLHF
TRBJ2-2,.,TRBV4-2,TRBD2,TGTGCCAGCAGCCAAGTCTTGGCTAGCGGGAGGTCACCCAGGGAGCTGTTTTTT,CASSQVLASGRSPRELFF
TRBJ2-7,.,TRBV5-1,.,TGCGCCAGCAGCTTGGGGGAAGGACACTCCTACGAGCAGTACTTC,CASSLGEGHSYEQYF
TRBJ1-4,.,TRBV6-5,TRBD1,TGTGCCACCAATTTGGGGACAGCCTCTAATGAAAAACTGTTTTTT,CATNLGTASNEKLFF
TRBJ1-5,.,TRBV15,.,TGTGCCACCAGCAGAGATCAAAGCCTTTTGGGCAATCAGCCCCAGCATTTT,CATSRDQSLLGNQPQHF
TRBJ1-2,.,TRBV6-5,.,TGTGCCAGCAGTAACTCCGACAGGTCTCATGGCTACACCTTC,CASSNSDRSHGYTF
TRBJ2-7,.,TRBV5-6,TRBD2,TGTGCCAGCAGCTTGTTAGCGGGCGCCCGTCTGAAGCAGTACTTC,CASSLLAGARLKQYF
TRBJ2-5,.,TRBV18,.,TGTGCCAGCTCACCACAGGAGAAAGAGACCCAGTACTTC,CASSPQEKETQYF
TRBJ1-4,.,TRBV5-4,.,TGTGCCAGCAGCTTGGCCCTAAATGAAAAACTGTTTTTT,CASSLALNEKLFF
TRBJ2-2,once,TRBV19,.,TGTGCCAGTAGTATACCCCTCGGGGAGCTGTTTTTT,CASSIPLGELFF
TRBJ1-2,.,TRBV6-5,TRBD1,TGTGCCAGCACCCTCCGGGACAGGAACTATGGCTACACCTTC,CASTLRDRNYGYTF
TRBJ2-2,.,TRBV7-3,TRBD1,TGTGCCAGCGGGATGACAGGGGGCACCGGGGAGCTGTTTTTT,CASGMTGGTGELFF
TRBJ2-7,once,TRBV18,TRBD1,TGTGCCAGCTCACCGGGACAGGGGTCGGAGTACGAGCAGTACTTC,CASSPGQGSEYEQYF
TRBJ2-4,.,TRBV3-1/TRBV3-2,.,TGTGCCAGCAGCCTTGACACCATAGCCAAAAACATTCAGTACTTC,CASSLDTIAKNIQYF